This T cell receptor (beta chain) emerged from a study of blood T cell repertoires in COVID-19. Turning to the study itself: Italy, Spain and the United States were the sources of the convalescent and acute COVID-19 samples. The cDNA or gDNA used as material had been derived from T cells, B-cell-depleted T cells, or PBMCs.

The V gene's germline CDR1 is SGDLS and CDR2 YYNGEE. The CDR3 spans 15 residues. Germline trimming cut 4 bases from V and 6 bases from J; bases unmatched to any gene: 6. Original processing notes: Nucleated cell number was recorded as an estimate derived from reference gene primer amplification. The protocol was immunoSEQ multiplex PCR, while the TCRdb copy is restricted to in-frame clones and leaves out a portion. The D gene and trimming were derived from the DNA, and the V and J assignments and clone size from that table. The table lists about 47,000 clones, around 84% of them singletons. This sequence joins TRBV9 and TRBJ2-4, with TRBD2 identical over 11 bases. Material for sequencing was peripheral blood. The sequence derives from a man aged 45-65 years with acute or convalescent COVID-19. In DNA, the CDR3 is TGTGCCAGCAGCAAGACTAGCGGGGCTTCAAACATTCAGTACTTC. Its protein product is CASSKTSGASNIQYF.